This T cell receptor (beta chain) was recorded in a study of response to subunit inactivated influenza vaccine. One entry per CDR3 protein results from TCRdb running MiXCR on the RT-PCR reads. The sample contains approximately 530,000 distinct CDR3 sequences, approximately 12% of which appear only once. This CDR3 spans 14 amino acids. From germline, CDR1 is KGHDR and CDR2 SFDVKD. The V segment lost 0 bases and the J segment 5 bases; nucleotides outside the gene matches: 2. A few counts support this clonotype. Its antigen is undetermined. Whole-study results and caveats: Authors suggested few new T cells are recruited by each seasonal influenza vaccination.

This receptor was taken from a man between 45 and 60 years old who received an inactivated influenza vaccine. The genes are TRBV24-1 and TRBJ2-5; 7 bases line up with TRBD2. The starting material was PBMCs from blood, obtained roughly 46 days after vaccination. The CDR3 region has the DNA TGTGCCACCAGTGATTTGATGGGAGGGGAGACCCAGTACTTC. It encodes CATSDLMGGETQYF.